This is a list of T cell receptor beta chains from one sample in a study of neurological immune-mediated disorders. MiXCR was run by TCRdb on the 5' RACE reads, yielding one entry per CDR3 protein. The data hold tens of thousands of distinct CDR3 sequences, with over 12% observed a single time. The specimen sequenced was PBMCs. Source of these receptors: a woman aged 45-60 years in good health. Both conserved end residues are part of each CDR3. The order of the fields is clone size, J gene, V gene, D gene, CDR3 protein, CDR3 DNA. D genes are given only for firm matches. Expanded clones get a size class; other rows say once, few or many, or leave the size out.

abundance: many
j_gene: TRBJ2-5
v_gene: TRBV3-1
d_gene: .
CDR3aa: CASSLYTSGLGETQYF
CDR3nt: TGTGCCAGCAGCCTATATACGTCGGGACTCGGAGAGACCCAGTACTTC

abundance: many
j_gene: TRBJ1-2
v_gene: TRBV28
d_gene: .
CDR3aa: CASRASGTPYSYTF
CDR3nt: TGTGCCAGCCGAGCCTCCGGGACACCTTATAGCTACACCTTC

abundance: .
j_gene: TRBJ2-3
v_gene: TRBV7-2
d_gene: TRBD2
CDR3aa: CASSLFRAGEVGDTHYF
CDR3nt: TGTGCCAGCAGCTTATTCAGGGCGGGGGAGGTGGGGGATACGCATTATTTT

abundance: few
j_gene: TRBJ1-2
v_gene: TRBV7-3
d_gene: .
CDR3aa: CASSGGGNGYTF
CDR3nt: TGTGCCAGCAGCGGAGGGGGGAATGGCTACACCTTC

abundance: many
j_gene: TRBJ2-7
v_gene: TRBV20-1
d_gene: .
CDR3aa: CSASRTGGQYF
CDR3nt: TGCAGTGCTAGCCGCACTGGAGGGCAGTACTTC

abundance: many
j_gene: TRBJ1-5
v_gene: TRBV20-1
d_gene: .
CDR3aa: CSAIPLIQPQHF
CDR3nt: TGCAGTGCTATTCCCCTAATTCAGCCCCAGCATTTT

abundance: many
j_gene: TRBJ2-3
v_gene: TRBV5-1
d_gene: .
CDR3aa: CASSSRPGAVKADTQYF
CDR3nt: TGCGCCAGCAGCTCCCGGCCGGGGGCAGTGAAGGCAGATACGCAGTATTTT

abundance: many
j_gene: TRBJ2-5
v_gene: TRBV20-1
d_gene: .
CDR3aa: CSATGGNQETQYF
CDR3nt: TGCAGTGCCACCGGTGGGAACCAAGAGACCCAGTACTTC

abundance: many
j_gene: TRBJ2-7
v_gene: TRBV5-1
d_gene: .
CDR3aa: CASSLADSYYEQYF
CDR3nt: TGCGCCAGCAGCTTGGCAGACAGTTACTACGAGCAGTACTTC

abundance: many
j_gene: TRBJ1-2
v_gene: TRBV11-2
d_gene: .
CDR3aa: CASSGGNYGYTF
CDR3nt: TGTGCCAGCAGCGGAGGAAACTATGGCTACACCTTC

abundance: many
j_gene: TRBJ2-2
v_gene: TRBV20-1
d_gene: .
CDR3aa: CSARDGRVAGELFF
CDR3nt: TGCAGTGCTAGAGATGGCAGGGTAGCCGGGGAGCTGTTTTTT

abundance: few
j_gene: TRBJ2-7
v_gene: TRBV27
d_gene: TRBD2
CDR3aa: CASSPGGVVYEQYF
CDR3nt: TGTGCCAGCAGCCCGGGGGGGGTAGTTTACGAGCAGTACTTC

abundance: many
j_gene: TRBJ1-5
v_gene: TRBV5-1
d_gene: .
CDR3aa: CASSFEGGPYQPQHF
CDR3nt: TGCGCCAGCAGCTTTGAGGGGGGACCTTATCAGCCCCAGCATTTT

abundance: many
j_gene: TRBJ2-3
v_gene: TRBV20-1
d_gene: TRBD2
CDR3aa: CSARFGNSGRGTDTQYF
CDR3nt: TGCAGTGCTAGATTCGGGAATAGCGGGAGGGGCACAGATACGCAGTATTTT

abundance: many
j_gene: TRBJ2-3
v_gene: TRBV28
d_gene: .
CDR3aa: CASSRLTDTQYF
CDR3nt: TGTGCCAGTTCTCGGCTCACAGATACGCAGTATTTT

abundance: .
j_gene: TRBJ2-7
v_gene: TRBV20-1
d_gene: TRBD2
CDR3aa: CSARETGTSVYF
CDR3nt: TGCAGTGCTAGAGAAACCGGGACTAGCGTTTACTTC

abundance: many
j_gene: TRBJ1-1
v_gene: TRBV6-5
d_gene: .
CDR3aa: CASSPLGRGEATEAFF
CDR3nt: TGTGCCAGCAGTCCCCTCGGGAGAGGGGAGGCCACTGAAGCTTTCTTT

abundance: many
j_gene: TRBJ1-2
v_gene: TRBV20-1
d_gene: .
CDR3aa: CSAEAGSGGYTF
CDR3nt: TGCAGTGCCGAGGCAGGGAGTGGTGGCTACACCTTC

abundance: few
j_gene: TRBJ1-2
v_gene: TRBV20-1
d_gene: .
CDR3aa: CSARDRGVLGYTF
CDR3nt: TGCAGTGCTAGAGATCGAGGGGTTCTGGGCTACACCTTC

abundance: few
j_gene: TRBJ2-3
v_gene: TRBV3-1
d_gene: TRBD2
CDR3aa: CASSHLLAGGQSSSTDTQYF
CDR3nt: TGTGCCAGCAGCCACCTATTAGCGGGGGGTCAGAGCTCTAGCACAGATACGCAGTATTTT

abundance: many
j_gene: TRBJ1-1
v_gene: TRBV5-1
d_gene: TRBD1
CDR3aa: CASSWTGTNTEAFF
CDR3nt: TGCGCCAGCAGCTGGACAGGGACGAACACTGAAGCTTTCTTT

abundance: many
j_gene: TRBJ2-7
v_gene: TRBV5-1
d_gene: .
CDR3aa: CASSLEGSYEQYF
CDR3nt: TGCGCCAGCAGCTTGGAGGGGTCCTACGAGCAGTACTTC

abundance: .
j_gene: TRBJ1-2
v_gene: TRBV20-1
d_gene: .
CDR3aa: CSASPTGYGYTF
CDR3nt: TGCAGTGCTAGTCCCACAGGGTATGGCTACACCTTC

abundance: .
j_gene: TRBJ2-2
v_gene: TRBV5-1
d_gene: .
CDR3aa: CASRSSTSSNTGELFF
CDR3nt: TGCGCCAGCAGATCCAGCACCTCCTCGAACACAGGGGAGCTGTTTTTT

abundance: many
j_gene: TRBJ2-6
v_gene: TRBV12-3/TRBV12-4
d_gene: .
CDR3aa: CASSPAGANVLTF
CDR3nt: TGTGCCAGCAGTCCAGCTGGGGCCAACGTCCTGACTTTC

abundance: many
j_gene: TRBJ1-4
v_gene: TRBV7-2
d_gene: .
CDR3aa: CASSYRNEKLFF
CDR3nt: TGTGCCAGCAGCTACAGAAATGAAAAACTGTTTTTT

abundance: many
j_gene: TRBJ2-3
v_gene: TRBV5-1
d_gene: .
CDR3aa: CASSSLPSSTDTQYF
CDR3nt: TGCGCCAGCAGCTCACTCCCCTCTAGCACAGATACGCAGTATTTT

abundance: many
j_gene: TRBJ2-2
v_gene: TRBV29-1
d_gene: TRBD2
CDR3aa: CSVERTSGSANTGELFF
CDR3nt: TGCAGCGTTGAACGGACTAGCGGGAGCGCGAACACCGGGGAGCTGTTTTTT

abundance: .
j_gene: TRBJ2-3
v_gene: TRBV29-1
d_gene: TRBD1
CDR3aa: CSVGQGAADTQYF
CDR3nt: TGCAGCGTCGGACAGGGGGCGGCAGATACGCAGTATTTT

abundance: many
j_gene: TRBJ2-5
v_gene: TRBV5-1
d_gene: TRBD1
CDR3aa: CASSLTGQGETQYF
CDR3nt: TGCGCCAGCAGCTTGACTGGACAGGGGGAGACCCAGTACTTC

abundance: many
j_gene: TRBJ1-5
v_gene: TRBV5-5
d_gene: .
CDR3aa: CASSLSGGNQPQHF
CDR3nt: TGTGCCAGCAGCTTGTCTGGGGGGAATCAGCCCCAGCATTTT

abundance: .
j_gene: TRBJ1-1
v_gene: TRBV7-3
d_gene: .
CDR3aa: CARSLLANTEAFF
CDR3nt: TGTGCCAGAAGCTTACTTGCCAACACTGAAGCTTTCTTT

abundance: many
j_gene: TRBJ2-1
v_gene: TRBV20-1
d_gene: TRBD2
CDR3aa: CSAPVAGKYNEQFF
CDR3nt: TGCAGTGCCCCTGTAGCGGGGAAATACAATGAGCAGTTCTTC

abundance: many
j_gene: TRBJ2-2
v_gene: TRBV5-1
d_gene: TRBD2
CDR3aa: CASSWGLAGARGELFF
CDR3nt: TGCGCCAGCAGCTGGGGACTAGCGGGGGCCCGCGGGGAGCTGTTTTTT

abundance: many
j_gene: TRBJ1-5
v_gene: TRBV20-1
d_gene: TRBD1
CDR3aa: CSANRQGGQPQHF
CDR3nt: TGCAGTGCTAATAGACAGGGAGGTCAGCCCCAGCATTTT

abundance: .
j_gene: TRBJ2-1
v_gene: TRBV7-6
d_gene: .
CDR3aa: CASILHVGGGAHSNEQFF
CDR3nt: TGTGCCAGCATCTTACACGTGGGAGGGGGGGCACACAGCAATGAGCAGTTCTTC

abundance: many
j_gene: TRBJ2-7
v_gene: TRBV5-1
d_gene: .
CDR3aa: CASSFGLGDEQYF
CDR3nt: TGCGCCAGCAGCTTCGGGCTTGGCGACGAGCAGTACTTC

abundance: many
j_gene: TRBJ2-6
v_gene: TRBV7-2
d_gene: .
CDR3aa: CASGSSGANVLTF
CDR3nt: TGTGCCAGCGGGTCCTCTGGGGCCAACGTCCTGACTTTC

abundance: many
j_gene: TRBJ2-3
v_gene: TRBV20-1
d_gene: .
CDR3aa: CSARDSGPDTQYF
CDR3nt: TGCAGTGCTAGAGATAGCGGCCCAGATACGCAGTATTTT

abundance: .
j_gene: TRBJ2-1
v_gene: TRBV20-1
d_gene: .
CDR3aa: CSERQTEDPYNEQFF
CDR3nt: TGCAGTGAAAGACAGACAGAGGACCCCTACAATGAGCAGTTCTTC

abundance: many
j_gene: TRBJ2-3
v_gene: TRBV3-1
d_gene: .
CDR3aa: CASSQWDDTDTQYF
CDR3nt: TGTGCCAGCAGCCAGTGGGACGACACAGATACGCAGTATTTT